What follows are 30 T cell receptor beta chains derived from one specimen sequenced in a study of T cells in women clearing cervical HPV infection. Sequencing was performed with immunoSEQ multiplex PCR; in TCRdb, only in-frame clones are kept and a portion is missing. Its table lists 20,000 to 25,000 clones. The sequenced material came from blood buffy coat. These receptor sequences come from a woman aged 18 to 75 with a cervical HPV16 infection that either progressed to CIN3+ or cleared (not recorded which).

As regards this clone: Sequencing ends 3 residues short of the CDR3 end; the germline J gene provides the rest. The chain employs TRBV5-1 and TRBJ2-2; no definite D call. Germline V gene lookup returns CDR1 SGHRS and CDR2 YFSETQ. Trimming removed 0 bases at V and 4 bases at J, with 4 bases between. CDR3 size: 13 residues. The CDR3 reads CASSLEVTGELFF. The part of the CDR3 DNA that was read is TGCGCCAGCAGCTTGGAGGTCACCGGGGAG.

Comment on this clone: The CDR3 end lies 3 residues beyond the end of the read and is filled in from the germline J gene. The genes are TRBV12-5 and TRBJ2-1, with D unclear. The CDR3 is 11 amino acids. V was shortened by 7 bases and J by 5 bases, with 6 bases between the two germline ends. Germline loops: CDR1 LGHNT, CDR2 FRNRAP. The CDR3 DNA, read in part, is TGTGCTAGTGCTCTAAACAATGAG. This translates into CASALNNE. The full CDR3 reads CASALNNEQFF.

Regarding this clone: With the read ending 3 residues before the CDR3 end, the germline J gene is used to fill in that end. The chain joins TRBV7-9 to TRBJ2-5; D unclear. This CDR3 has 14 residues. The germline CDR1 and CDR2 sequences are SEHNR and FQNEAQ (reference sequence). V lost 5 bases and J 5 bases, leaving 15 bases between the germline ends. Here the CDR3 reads CASSRYPGRETQYF. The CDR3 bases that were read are TGTGCCAGCAGCCGCTACCCGGGTCGCGAGACC. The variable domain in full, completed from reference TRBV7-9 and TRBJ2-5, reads DTGVSQNPRHKITKRGQNVTFRCDPISEHNRLYWYRQTLGQGPEFLTYFQNEAQLEKSRLLSDRFSAERPKGSFSTLEIQRTEQGDSAMYLCASSRYPGRETQYFGPGTRLLVL.

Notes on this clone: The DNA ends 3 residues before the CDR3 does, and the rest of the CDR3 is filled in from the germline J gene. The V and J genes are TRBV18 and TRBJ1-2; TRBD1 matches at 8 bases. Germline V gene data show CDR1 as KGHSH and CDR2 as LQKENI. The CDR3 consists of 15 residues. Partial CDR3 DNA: TGTGCCAGCTCACGAACAGGGGGAGTATACAATGAC. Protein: CASSRTGGVYND. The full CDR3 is CASSRTGGVYNDYTF.

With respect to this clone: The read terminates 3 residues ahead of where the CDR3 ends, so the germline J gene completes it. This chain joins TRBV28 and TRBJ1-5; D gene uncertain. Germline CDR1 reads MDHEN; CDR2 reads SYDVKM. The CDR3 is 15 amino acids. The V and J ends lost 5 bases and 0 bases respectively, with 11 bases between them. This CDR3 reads CASSPQQYSNQPQHF. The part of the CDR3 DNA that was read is TGTGCCAGCAGTCCACAGCAATATAGCAATCAGCCC.

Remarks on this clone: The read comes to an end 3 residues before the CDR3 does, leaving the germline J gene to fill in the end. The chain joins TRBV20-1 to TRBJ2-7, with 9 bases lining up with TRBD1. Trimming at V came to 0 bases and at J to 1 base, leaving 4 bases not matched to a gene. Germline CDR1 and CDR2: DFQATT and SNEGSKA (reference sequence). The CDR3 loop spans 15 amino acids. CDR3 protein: CSARETGTGSYEQYF. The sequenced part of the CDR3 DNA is TGCAGTGCTAGAGAAACGGGGACAGGGTCCTACGAG.

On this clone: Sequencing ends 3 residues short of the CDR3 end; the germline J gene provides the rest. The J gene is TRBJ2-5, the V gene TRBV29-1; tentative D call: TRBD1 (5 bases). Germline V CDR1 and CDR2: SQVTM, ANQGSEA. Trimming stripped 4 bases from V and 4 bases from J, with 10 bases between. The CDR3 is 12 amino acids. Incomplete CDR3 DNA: TGCAGCGTTGTGACAGACTCAGAGACC. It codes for CSVVTDSET. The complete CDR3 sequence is CSVVTDSETQYF.

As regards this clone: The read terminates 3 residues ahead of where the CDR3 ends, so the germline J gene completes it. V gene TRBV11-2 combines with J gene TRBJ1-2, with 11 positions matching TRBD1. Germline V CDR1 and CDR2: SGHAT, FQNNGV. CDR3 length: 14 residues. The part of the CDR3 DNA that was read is TGTGCCAGCAGCTCGGGACAGGGGGAAAGGGGC. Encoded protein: CASSSGQGERG. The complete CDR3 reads CASSSGQGERGYTF. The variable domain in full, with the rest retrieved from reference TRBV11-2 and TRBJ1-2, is EAGVAQSPRYKIIEKRQSVAFWCNPISGHATLYWYQQILGQGPKLLIQFQNNGVVDDSQLPKDRFSAERLKGVDSTLKIQPAKLEDSAVYLCASSSGQGERGYTFGSGTRLTVV.

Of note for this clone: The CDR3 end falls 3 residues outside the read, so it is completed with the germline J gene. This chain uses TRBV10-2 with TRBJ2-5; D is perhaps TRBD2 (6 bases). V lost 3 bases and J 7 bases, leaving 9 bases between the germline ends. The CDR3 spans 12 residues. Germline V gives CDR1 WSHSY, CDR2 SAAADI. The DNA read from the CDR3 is TGCGCCAGCAGTGACAGTAGCGGGACC. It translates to CASSDSSGT. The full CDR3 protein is CASSDSSGTQYF.

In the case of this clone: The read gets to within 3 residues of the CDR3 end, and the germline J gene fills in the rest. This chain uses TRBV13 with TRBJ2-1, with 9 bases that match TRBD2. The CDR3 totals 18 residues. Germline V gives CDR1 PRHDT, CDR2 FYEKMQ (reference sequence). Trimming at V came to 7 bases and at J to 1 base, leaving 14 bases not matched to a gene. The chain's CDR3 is CASNRGGLAGISYNEQFF. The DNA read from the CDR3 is TGTGCCAGCAATCGTGGGGGCCTAGCGGGGATATCCTACAATGAG.

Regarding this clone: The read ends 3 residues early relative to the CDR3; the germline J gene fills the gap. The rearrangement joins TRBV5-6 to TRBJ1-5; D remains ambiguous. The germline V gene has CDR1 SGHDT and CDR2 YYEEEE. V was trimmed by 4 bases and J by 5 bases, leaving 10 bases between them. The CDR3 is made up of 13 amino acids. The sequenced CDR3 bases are TGTGCCAGCAGCGAAGTCGGGGATCAGCCC. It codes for CASSEVGDQP. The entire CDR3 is CASSEVGDQPQHF.

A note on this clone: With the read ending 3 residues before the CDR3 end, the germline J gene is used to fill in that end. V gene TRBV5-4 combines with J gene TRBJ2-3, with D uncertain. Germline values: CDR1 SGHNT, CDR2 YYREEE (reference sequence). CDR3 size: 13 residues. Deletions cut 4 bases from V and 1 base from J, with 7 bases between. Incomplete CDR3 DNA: TGTGCCAGCAGCCCCCCGGGCACAGATACG. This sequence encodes CASSPPGTDT. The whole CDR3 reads CASSPPGTDTQYF.

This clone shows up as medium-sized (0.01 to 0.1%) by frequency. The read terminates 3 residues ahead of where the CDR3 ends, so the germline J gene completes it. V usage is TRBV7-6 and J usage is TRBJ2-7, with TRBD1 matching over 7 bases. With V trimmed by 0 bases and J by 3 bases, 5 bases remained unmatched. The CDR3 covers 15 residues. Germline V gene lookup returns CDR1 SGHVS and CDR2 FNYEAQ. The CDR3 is CASSLAPGQLYEQYF. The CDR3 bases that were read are TGTGCCAGCAGCTTAGCGCCGGGACAGCTCTACGAG.

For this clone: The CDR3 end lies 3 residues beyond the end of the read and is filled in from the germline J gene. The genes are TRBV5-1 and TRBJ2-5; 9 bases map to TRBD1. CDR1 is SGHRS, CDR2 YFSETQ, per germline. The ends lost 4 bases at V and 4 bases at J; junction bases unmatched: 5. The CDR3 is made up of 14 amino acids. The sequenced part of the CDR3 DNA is TGCGCCAGCAGCAAACAGGGGGCTGTAGAGACC. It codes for CASSKQGAVET. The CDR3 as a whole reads CASSKQGAVETQYF. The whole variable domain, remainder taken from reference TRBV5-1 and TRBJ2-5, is KAGVTQTPRYLIKTRGQQVTLSCSPISGHRSVSWYQQTPGQGLQFLFEYFSETQRNKGNFPGRFSGRQFSNSRSEMNVSTLELGDSALYLCASSKQGAVETQYFGPGTRLLVL.

The CDR3 region is CASMSTLGQPQYF. CDR3 bases read: TGTGCCAGTATGAGCACGTTAGGGCAGCCG. The chain carries TRBV19 and TRBJ2-3; D gene uncertain. The read ends 3 residues before the CDR3 terminus; that terminus is restored from the germline J gene. CDR1 is LNHDA and CDR2 is SQIVND in the germline V gene (reference sequence). This CDR3 contains 13 residues. The variable domain in full, with the rest retrieved from reference TRBV19 and TRBJ2-3, is DGGITQSPKYLFRKEGQNVTLSCEQNLNHDAMYWYRQDPGQGLRLIYYSQIVNDFQKGDIAEGYSVSREKKESFPLTVTSAQKNPTAFYLCASMSTLGQPQYFGPGTRLTVL.

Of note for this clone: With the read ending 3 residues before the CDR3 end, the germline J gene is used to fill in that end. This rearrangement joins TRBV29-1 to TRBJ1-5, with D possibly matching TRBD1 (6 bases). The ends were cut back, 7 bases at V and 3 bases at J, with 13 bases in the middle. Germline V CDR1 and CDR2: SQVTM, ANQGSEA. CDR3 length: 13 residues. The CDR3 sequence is CSGSTGLNQPQHF. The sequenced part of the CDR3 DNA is TGCAGCGGTAGCACAGGGCTCAATCAGCCC.

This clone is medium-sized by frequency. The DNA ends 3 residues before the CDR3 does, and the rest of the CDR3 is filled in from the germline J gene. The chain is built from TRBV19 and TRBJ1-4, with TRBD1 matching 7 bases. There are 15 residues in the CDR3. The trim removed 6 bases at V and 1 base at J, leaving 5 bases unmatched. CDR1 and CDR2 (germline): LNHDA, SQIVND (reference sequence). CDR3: CASSLTGETNEKLFF. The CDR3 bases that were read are TGTGCCAGTAGCCTCACAGGGGAAACTAATGAAAAA.

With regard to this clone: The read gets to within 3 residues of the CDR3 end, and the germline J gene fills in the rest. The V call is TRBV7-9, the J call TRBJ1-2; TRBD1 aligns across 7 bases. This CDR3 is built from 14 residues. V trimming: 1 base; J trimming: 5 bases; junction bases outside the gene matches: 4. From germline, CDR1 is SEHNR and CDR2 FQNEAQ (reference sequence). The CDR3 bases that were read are TGTGCCAGCAGCTTAGTCAGGGGGGTATATGGC. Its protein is CASSLVRGVYG. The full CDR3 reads CASSLVRGVYGYTF.

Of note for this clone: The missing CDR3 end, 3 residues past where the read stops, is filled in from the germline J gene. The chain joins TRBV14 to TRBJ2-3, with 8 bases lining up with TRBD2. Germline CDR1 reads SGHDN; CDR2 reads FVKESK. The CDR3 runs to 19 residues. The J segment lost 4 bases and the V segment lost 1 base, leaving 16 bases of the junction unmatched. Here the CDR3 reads CASSQVDLKAGEVADTQYF. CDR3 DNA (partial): TGTGCCAGCAGCCAAGTAGACTTAAAAGCGGGAGAGGTGGCAGATACG.

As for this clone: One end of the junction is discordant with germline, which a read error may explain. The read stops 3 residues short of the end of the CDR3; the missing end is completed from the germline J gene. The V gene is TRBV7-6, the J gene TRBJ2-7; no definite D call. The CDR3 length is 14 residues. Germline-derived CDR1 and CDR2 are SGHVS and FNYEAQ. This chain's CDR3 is CASSSVPLSHEQYF. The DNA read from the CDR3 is TGTGCCAGCAGCTCCGTCCCCCTCTCCCACGAG.

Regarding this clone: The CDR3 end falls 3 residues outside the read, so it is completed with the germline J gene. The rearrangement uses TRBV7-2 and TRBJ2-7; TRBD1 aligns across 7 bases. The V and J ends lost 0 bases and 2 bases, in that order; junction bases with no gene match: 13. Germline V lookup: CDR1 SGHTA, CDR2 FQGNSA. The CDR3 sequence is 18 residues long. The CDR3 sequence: CASSLALGLQGRTYEQYF. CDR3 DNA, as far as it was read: TGTGCCAGCAGCTTAGCCCTGGGATTACAGGGGCGAACCTACGAG.

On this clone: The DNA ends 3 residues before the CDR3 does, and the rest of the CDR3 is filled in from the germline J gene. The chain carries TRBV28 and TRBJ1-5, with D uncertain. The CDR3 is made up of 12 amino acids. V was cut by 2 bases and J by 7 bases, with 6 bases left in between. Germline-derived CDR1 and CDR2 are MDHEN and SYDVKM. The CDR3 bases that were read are TGTGCCAGCAGTTTACTGTTACAGCCC. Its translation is CASSLLLQP. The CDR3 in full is CASSLLLQPQHF. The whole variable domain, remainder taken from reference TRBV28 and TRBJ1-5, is DVKVTQSSRYLVKRTGEKVFLECVQDMDHENMFWYRQDPGLGLRLIYFSYDVKMKEKGDIPEGYSVSREKKERFSLILESASTNQTSMYLCASSLLLQPQHFGDGTRLSIL.

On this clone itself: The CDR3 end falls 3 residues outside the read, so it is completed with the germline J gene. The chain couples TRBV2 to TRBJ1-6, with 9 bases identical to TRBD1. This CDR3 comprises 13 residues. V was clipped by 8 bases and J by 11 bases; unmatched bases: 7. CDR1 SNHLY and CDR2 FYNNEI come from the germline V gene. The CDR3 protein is CASGTGRNPPLHF. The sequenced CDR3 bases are TGTGCCAGCGGGACAGGGCGCAATCCACCC.

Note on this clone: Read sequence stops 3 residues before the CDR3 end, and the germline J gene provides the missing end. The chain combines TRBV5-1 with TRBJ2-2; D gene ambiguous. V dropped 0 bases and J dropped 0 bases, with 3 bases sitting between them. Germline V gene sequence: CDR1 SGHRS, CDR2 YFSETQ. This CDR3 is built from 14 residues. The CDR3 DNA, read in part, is TGCGCCAGCAGCTTGGCCGCGAACACCGGGGAG. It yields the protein CASSLAANTGE. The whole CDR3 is CASSLAANTGELFF.

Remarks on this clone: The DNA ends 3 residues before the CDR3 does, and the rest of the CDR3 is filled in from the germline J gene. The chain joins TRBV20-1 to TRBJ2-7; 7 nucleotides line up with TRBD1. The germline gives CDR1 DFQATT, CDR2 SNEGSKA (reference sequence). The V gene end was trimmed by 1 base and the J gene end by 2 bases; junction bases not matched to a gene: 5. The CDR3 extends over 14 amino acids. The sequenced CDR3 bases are TGCAGTGCTAGAGCGACAGGGACGGCCTACGAG. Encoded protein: CSARATGTAYE. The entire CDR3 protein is CSARATGTAYEQYF.

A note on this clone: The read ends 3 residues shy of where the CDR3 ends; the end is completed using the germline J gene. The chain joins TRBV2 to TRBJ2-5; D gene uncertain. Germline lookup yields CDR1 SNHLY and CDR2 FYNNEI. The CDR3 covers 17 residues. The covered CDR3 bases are TGTGCCAGCAGTGAAGCGGAGTCCTTGAAGGGCACAGATACC. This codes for CASSEAESLKGTDT. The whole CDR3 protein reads CASSEAESLKGTDTQYF.

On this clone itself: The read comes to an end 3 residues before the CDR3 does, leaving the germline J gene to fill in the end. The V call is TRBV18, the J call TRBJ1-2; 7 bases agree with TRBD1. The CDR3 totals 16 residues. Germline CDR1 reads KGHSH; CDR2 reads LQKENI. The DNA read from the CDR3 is TGTGCCAGCTCACCACGAGGGGGCAGTTCCTACAATGAC. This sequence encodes CASSPRGGSSYND. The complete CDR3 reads CASSPRGGSSYNDYTF.

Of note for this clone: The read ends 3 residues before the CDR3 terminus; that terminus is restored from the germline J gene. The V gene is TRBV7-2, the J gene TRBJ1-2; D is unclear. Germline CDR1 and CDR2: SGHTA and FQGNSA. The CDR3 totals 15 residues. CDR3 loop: CASSAGLGAYNDYTF. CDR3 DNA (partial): TGTGCCAGCAGCGCCGGACTAGGAGCCTACAATGAC.

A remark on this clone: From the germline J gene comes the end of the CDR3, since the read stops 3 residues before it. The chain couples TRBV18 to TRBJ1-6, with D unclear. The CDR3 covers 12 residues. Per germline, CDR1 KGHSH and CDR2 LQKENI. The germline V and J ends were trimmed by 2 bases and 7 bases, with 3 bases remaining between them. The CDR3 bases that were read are TGTGCCAGCTCACCAGGCAATTCACCC. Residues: CASSPGNSP. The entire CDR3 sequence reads CASSPGNSPLHF. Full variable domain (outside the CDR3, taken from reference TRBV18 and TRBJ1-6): NAGVMQNPRHLVRRRGQEARLRCSPMKGHSHVYWYRQLPEEGLKFMVYLQKENIIDESGMPKERFSAEFPKEGPSILRIQQVVRGDSAAYFCASSPGNSPLHFGNGTRLTVT.

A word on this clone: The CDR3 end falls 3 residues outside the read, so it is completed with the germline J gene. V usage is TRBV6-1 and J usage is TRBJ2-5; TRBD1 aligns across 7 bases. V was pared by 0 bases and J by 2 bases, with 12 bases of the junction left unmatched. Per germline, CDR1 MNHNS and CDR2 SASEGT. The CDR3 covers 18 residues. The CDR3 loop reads CASSEAHQYDRVQETQYF. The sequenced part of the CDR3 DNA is TGTGCCAGCAGTGAAGCGCACCAGTATGACAGGGTTCAAGAGACC.